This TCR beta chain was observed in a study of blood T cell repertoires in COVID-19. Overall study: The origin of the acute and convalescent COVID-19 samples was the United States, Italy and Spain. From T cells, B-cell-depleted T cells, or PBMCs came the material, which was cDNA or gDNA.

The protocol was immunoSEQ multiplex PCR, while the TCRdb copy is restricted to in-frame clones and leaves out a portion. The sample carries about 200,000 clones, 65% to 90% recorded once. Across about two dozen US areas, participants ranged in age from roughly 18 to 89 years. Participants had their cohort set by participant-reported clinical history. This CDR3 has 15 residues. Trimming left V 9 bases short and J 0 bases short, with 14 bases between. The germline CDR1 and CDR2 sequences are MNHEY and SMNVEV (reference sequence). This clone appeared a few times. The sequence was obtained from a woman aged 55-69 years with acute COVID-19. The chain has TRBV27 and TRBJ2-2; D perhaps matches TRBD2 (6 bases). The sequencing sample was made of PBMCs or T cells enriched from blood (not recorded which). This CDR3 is CARIYGGTNTGELFF. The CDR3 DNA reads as TGTGCCAGAATTTACGGGGGTACGAACACCGGGGAGCTGTTTTTT.